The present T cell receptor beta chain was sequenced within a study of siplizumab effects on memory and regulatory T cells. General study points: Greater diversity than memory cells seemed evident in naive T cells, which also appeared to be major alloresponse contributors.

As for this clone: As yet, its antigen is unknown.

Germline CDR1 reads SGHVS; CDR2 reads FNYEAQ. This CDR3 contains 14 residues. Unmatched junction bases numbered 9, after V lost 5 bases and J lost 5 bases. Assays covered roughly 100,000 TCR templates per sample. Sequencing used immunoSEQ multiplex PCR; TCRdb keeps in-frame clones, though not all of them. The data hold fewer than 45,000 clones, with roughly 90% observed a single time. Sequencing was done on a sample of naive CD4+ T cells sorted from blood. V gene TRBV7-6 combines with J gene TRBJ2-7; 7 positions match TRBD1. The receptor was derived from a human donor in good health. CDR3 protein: CASSLDRPPHEQYF. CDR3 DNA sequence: TGTGCCAGCAGCCTGGACAGGCCACCTCACGAGCAGTACTTC. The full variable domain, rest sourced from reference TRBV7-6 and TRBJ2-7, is GAGVSQSPRYKVTKRGQDVALRCDPISGHVSLYWYRQALGQGPEFLTYFNYEAQQDKSGLPNDRFSAERPEGSISTLTIQRTEQRDSAMYRCASSLDRPPHEQYFGPGTRLTVT.